The 3 T cell receptor beta chains below come from one sample, sequenced in a study of response to subunit inactivated influenza vaccine. TCRdb independently ran MiXCR on the RT-PCR reads; one entry per CDR3 protein. This sample yields around 520,000 distinct CDR3 sequences, of which 10% to 15% are seen a single time; 10% belongs to the top ten. The sample was PBMCs from blood, taken on the day of vaccination. These receptors were taken from a man aged 45-65 years who received an inactivated influenza vaccine.

This clonotype showed up just a few times. This chain uses TRBV5-6 with TRBJ2-3; D remains ambiguous. The V gene's germline CDR1 is SGHDT and CDR2 YYEEEE. V lost 4 bases and J lost 3, with 6 bases in between. The CDR3 extends over 12 amino acids. The CDR3 region has the DNA TGTGCCAGCAGCCACCGGACAGATACGCAGTATTTT. Translation: CASSHRTDTQYF.

This clonotype was counted ten times or more. The rearrangement joins TRBV4-3 to TRBJ2-2, with 8 bases matching TRBD2. CDR1 LGHNA and CDR2 YSLEER come from the germline V gene. This CDR3 has 17 residues. The junction had 10 bases not matched to a gene; V was cut back by 0 bases and J by 7 bases. The CDR3 region has the DNA TGCGCCAGCAGCCAAGAGTTCAGAGCGGGAGCGAACGGGGAGCTGTTTTTT. This gives the protein CASSQEFRAGANGELFF.

The rearrangement links TRBV7-2 to TRBJ2-5; 7 bases match TRBD2. This CDR3 spans 15 amino acids. CDR1 SGHTA and CDR2 FQGNSA come from the germline V gene. V shed 5 bases and J 4 bases; nucleotides not matched to a gene: 10. DNA of the CDR3: TGTGCCAGCAGCGGCGGGCCCGGGGGGAGAGAGACCCAGTACTTC. Translated, it gives CASSGGPGGRETQYF.